This T cell receptor beta chain was documented in a study of blood T cell repertoires in COVID-19. Study-wide background: T cells, B-cell-depleted T cells, or PBMCs supplied cDNA or gDNA.

Between the trimmed V and J ends, which lost 8 bases and 4 bases, there was a span of 8 bases. Germline assignment: CDR1 DFQATT and CDR2 SNEGSKA (reference sequence). The CDR3 runs to 11 residues. This study enrolled people aged roughly 18 to 90 from around 26 US geographic areas. Recovery among Cohort 3 donors was established by two negative PCRs, clearance, or symptom resolution. In the source study's methods: The assay estimated nucleated cells by amplifying reference gene primers. This table comes from immunoSEQ multiplex PCR, and its TCRdb copy is limited to in-frame clones, with some not included. That table supplies the V and J calls and clone size; D and trimming were determined from the DNA. This sample yields a few hundred thousand clones, of which under 90% are seen a single time; about a tenth belongs to the top ten.

Sample: PBMCs or T cells enriched from blood (not recorded which). This chain uses TRBV20-1 with TRBJ1-4; D is ambiguous. The source is a woman aged 25 to 39 who had recovered from COVID-19. The CDR3 DNA follows: TGCAGTACTCGCGGTAATGAAAAACTGTTTTTT. Amino acid sequence: CSTRGNEKLFF.